Shown below are 8 T cell receptor beta chains from a single sample sequenced in a study of OX40 agonist ivuxolimab in advanced cancers. Repertoires were generated with immunoSEQ multiplex PCR, while TCRdb's copy carries only in-frame clones and drops some. The table records some 80,000 clones, roughly 82% of them present only once. Sample: CD4+ or CD8+ T cells sorted from blood, taken in a trial of the OX40 agonist ivuxolimab. Receptors originate from an adult with an advanced solid tumor such as melanoma, head and neck, liver or kidney cancer.

The chain is built from TRBV11-3 and TRBJ1-1; D is unclear. The CDR3 totals 13 residues. CDR1 is SGHNT and CDR2 is YENEEA in the germline V gene. V was cut by 1 base and J by 1 base, with 4 bases left in between. CDR3 sequence (DNA): TGTGCCAGCAGCTTAGGGGAGAACACTGAAGCTTTCTTT. Translating it yields CASSLGENTEAFF.

The gene calls are TRBV7-3 and TRBJ1-1; D is perhaps TRBD1 (5 bases). V lost 3 bases, J lost 4 bases, and 12 bases lay in between. Germline-derived CDR1 and CDR2 are SGHTA and FQGTGA. The CDR3 runs to 14 residues. The CDR3 nucleotides are TGTGCCAGCAGCTTCTCCGGCGGGGGCACTGAAGCTTTCTTT. Translating gives CASSFSGGGTEAFF.

The chain uses TRBV6-5 and TRBJ1-5; D is unresolved. Germline CDR1 MNHEY, CDR2 SVGAGI. This CDR3 has 15 residues. V lost 0 bases and J lost 6, with 12 bases in between. CDR3 loop: CASSYSRSGGQPQHF. Written as DNA, the CDR3 is TGTGCCAGCAGTTACTCGAGATCCGGAGGTCAGCCCCAGCATTTT.

The V gene is TRBV6-1, the J gene TRBJ2-7; a weak D match, TRBD1 (6 bases). The length of the CDR3 is 15 residues. From germline, CDR1 is MNHNS and CDR2 SASEGT. V shed 4 bases and J shed 3 bases, with 16 bases lying between them. The CDR3 DNA reads TGTGCCAGCAGTGCCAGCGTCGGGACAAGCTACGAGCAGTACTTC. It specifies CASSASVGTSYEQYF.

The chain carries TRBV7-3 and TRBJ2-3, with no clear D. The ends were cut back, 2 bases at V and 2 bases at J, with 8 bases in the middle. The length of the CDR3 is 14 residues. Germline lookup yields CDR1 SGHTA and CDR2 FQGTGA. This CDR3 reads CASSLSGDTDTQYF. CDR3 DNA: TGTGCCAGCAGCTTATCCGGAGACACAGATACGCAGTATTTT.

This chain connects TRBV27 to TRBJ2-1; 9 bases line up with TRBD2. V shed 6 bases and J 6 bases; nucleotides not matched to a gene: 9. CDR1 MNHEY and CDR2 SMNVEV come from the germline V gene (reference sequence). This CDR3 contains 15 residues. CDR3 loop: CASRPPGLAFNEQFF. The CDR3 DNA reads as TGTGCCAGCAGACCCCCGGGACTAGCATTCAATGAGCAGTTCTTC.

This chain uses TRBV6-5 with TRBJ2-7; the D is unclear. Germline loops: CDR1 MNHEY, CDR2 SVGAGI. The CDR3 runs 13 residues. Trimming shortened V by 2 bases and J by 2 bases, and 7 bases separated the two germline ends. CDR3 nucleotide sequence: TGTGCCAGCAGTTACAGGGATACCTACGAGCAGTACTTC. Translating it yields CASSYRDTYEQYF.

This sequence joins TRBV6-5 and TRBJ2-7; D may be TRBD2 (6 bases). This CDR3 comprises 14 residues. Germline V gives CDR1 MNHEY, CDR2 SVGAGI. V lost 6 bases and J lost 5, with 17 bases in between. This CDR3 reads CASRSPGGFHEQYF. In DNA form, the CDR3 reads TGTGCCAGCAGGTCCCCCGGAGGGTTCCACGAGCAGTACTTC.